This T cell receptor beta chain was retrieved from a study of glioma-infiltrating T cells. Study as a whole: Samples included WHO grade II oligodendrogliomas or astrocytomas and initial-diagnosis grade IV glioblastomas.

The study's findings and limits: Non-neoplastic patients had below-expected tissue-blood divergence, while all gliomas exceeded expectation. Tissue and blood shared very few CDR3 sequences. Patients with low tissue-blood divergence carried a signature set of shared blood CDR3 motifs.

The CDR3 has 13 residues. The germline gives CDR1 MGHRA, CDR2 YSYEKL. Trimming removed 9 bases from V and 0 bases from J, with 12 bases in between. Remarks on this clonotype: The antigen is not known.

Using RNA template, CDR3s of TCR alpha and beta were amplified with iRepertoire arm-PCR. TCRdb re-called the multiplex PCR reads through MiXCR, storing one row per CDR3 protein. In the table there are 400,000 or so distinct CDR3 sequences, roughly 41% of which are singletons. The sequence was collected from a human donor with low-grade glioma or glioblastoma, undergoing nonglioma brain surgery, or in good health (not recorded which). This chain links TRBV4-1 with TRBJ2-7; D ambiguous. Sequencing input: glioma tissue, nonneoplastic brain tissue, or PBMCs (not recorded which). The DNA for the CDR3 is TGCGCCAGTGGAAACGGTTACTCCTACGAGCAGTACTTC. Translating it yields CASGNGYSYEQYF.